The TCR beta chain described here comes from a study of blood T cell repertoires in COVID-19. Study context: COVID-19 samples from acute and convalescent phases originated in the United States, Italy and Spain. PBMCs, B-cell-depleted T cells, or T cells were the source of the cDNA or gDNA that made up the material.

Trimming cost V 1 base and J 4 bases; bases outside gene matches: 10. CDR3 size: 16 residues. CDR1 and CDR2 (germline): SGHTS, YDEGEE. Some clones are missing from TCRdb's copy, which holds only in-frame ones; the method was immunoSEQ multiplex PCR. Among some 230,000 clones, 86% were seen once, and the ten largest hold around 9.6%. Seattle patients were enrolled during active infection and followed longitudinally. This clonotype originated in a woman aged 50 to 60 with COVID-19, enrolled during active disease. This chain links TRBV5-8 with TRBJ1-2; 7 bases align to TRBD1. Sequenced: peripheral blood. CDR3 sequence reads: CASSLTPGQKIYGYTF. The CDR3, as DNA: TGTGCCAGCAGCTTGACACCGGGACAGAAAATCTATGGCTACACCTTC.